Following are 2 T cell receptor beta chains from one sample sequenced in a study of T cells in Graves' hyperthyroidism and ophthalmopathy. Amplification yielded TCR beta CDR3 regions, with RNA transcripts as the source. First-round RT-PCR of the TCR CDR3 relied on the HTBI primer set. TCRdb re-derived calls from the multiplex PCR reads in MiXCR, one entry per CDR3 protein. This repertoire shows more than 450,000 distinct CDR3 sequences, around 15% found once; its top ten account for approximately 14%. Sample: blood. The receptors were gathered from a woman aged 40 to 50 with Graves' hyperthyroidism.

The chain is built from TRBV7-9 and TRBJ1-5; D perhaps matches TRBD1 (5 bases). CDR1 and CDR2 (germline): SEHNR, FQNEAQ (reference sequence). Deletions cut 5 bases from V and 5 bases from J, with 13 bases between. The CDR3 sequence is 14 residues long. CDR3 in DNA: TGTGCCAGCAGCGCACCAGGGTATGATCAGCCCCAGCATTTT. Its protein product is CASSAPGYDQPQHF.

Here the CDR3 DNA reads TGTGCCAGCTCACCAAGCGCAGGGGGCGCCGGCTATGGCTACACCTTC. Encoded protein: CASSPSAGGAGYGYTF. The J gene is TRBJ1-2, the V gene TRBV18, with TRBD1 matching over 8 bases. Unmatched junction bases numbered 9, after V lost 2 bases and J lost 4 bases. The germline V gene encodes CDR1 KGHSH and CDR2 LQKENI. CDR3 length: 16 amino acids.